This TCR beta chain was profiled in a study of CD8 T cells in Susac syndrome. Study context: There were Susac syndrome patients who were therapy-naive at blood draw, others on corticosteroids, and others on intravenous immunoglobulin alone.

The junction had 17 bases not matched to a gene; V was cut back by 6 bases and J by 9 bases. Germline V gives CDR1 MNHEY, CDR2 SMNVEV (reference sequence). The CDR3 spans 17 residues. TEMRA cells were FACS-enriched, while CD8+ and CD4+ T cells were negatively isolated. The study, taken as a whole, reports: Within Susac syndrome CD4+ T cell repertoires, clonal expansion was not evident.

Remarks on this clonotype: Its antigen is not known.

Reverse transcription of roughly 0.45 to 1 ug RNA was carried out with random hexamers. immunoSEQ multiplex PCR amplified TCR beta CDR3 across 54 Vbeta, 13 Jbeta. Each CDR3 protein is one row after TCRdb ran MiXCR on the immunoSEQ multiplex PCR reads. This sample has approximately 210,000 distinct CDR3 sequences, with 94% found just once. What was sequenced was CD4+ T cells from PBMCs. The V call is TRBV27, the J call TRBJ1-5, with 10 positions matching TRBD1. The receptor was derived from a human donor with Susac syndrome. For the CDR3, the DNA is TGTGCCAGCAGCCCGACGGGAGGGACAGGGGTCGGTCGGCCCCAGCATTTT. This gives the protein CASSPTGGTGVGRPQHF.